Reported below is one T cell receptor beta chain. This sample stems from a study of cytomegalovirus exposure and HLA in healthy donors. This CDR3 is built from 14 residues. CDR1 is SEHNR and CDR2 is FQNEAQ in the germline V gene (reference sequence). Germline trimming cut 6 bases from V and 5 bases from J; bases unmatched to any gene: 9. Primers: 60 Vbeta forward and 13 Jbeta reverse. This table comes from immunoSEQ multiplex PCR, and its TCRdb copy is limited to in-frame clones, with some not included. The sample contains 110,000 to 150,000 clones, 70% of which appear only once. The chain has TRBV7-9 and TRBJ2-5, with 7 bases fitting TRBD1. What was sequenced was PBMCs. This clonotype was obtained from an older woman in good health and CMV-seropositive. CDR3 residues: CASSLRQGPETQYF. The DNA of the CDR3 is TGTGCCAGCAGTCTCCGACAGGGACCGGAGACCCAGTACTTC.